This T cell receptor beta chain came from a study of OX40 agonist ivuxolimab in advanced cancers. Looking at the study overall: Dose-escalation subjects each had hepatocellular carcinoma, melanoma, renal cell or head and neck cancer.

With regard to this clone: Germline and junction disagree at one end, which may indicate a read error.

The table came from immunoSEQ multiplex PCR; TCRdb's copy has only in-frame clones and leaves some out. The sample yields about 110,000 clones, about nine tenths seen once. Peripheral blood came from all dose cohorts at three timepoints. CDR3 length: 15 residues. The germline V gene has CDR1 MDHEN and CDR2 SYDVKM. This clonotype originated in an adult with an advanced solid tumor such as melanoma, head and neck, liver or kidney cancer. Sample: CD4+ or CD8+ T cells sorted from blood, taken in a trial of the OX40 agonist ivuxolimab. The chain employs TRBV28 and TRBJ2-1, with a weak D call TRBD1 (5 bases). This CDR3 is CASSPAGMTYNEQLF. The CDR3 DNA is TGTGCCAGCAGTCCTGCAGGGATGACCTACAATGAGCAGCTCTTC.